A selection of T cell receptor beta chains follows, all from one sample in a study of early T cells in non-severe SARS-CoV-2 infection. TCRdb reanalysed the 5' RACE reads using MiXCR and keeps one entry per CDR3 protein. The table shows about 60,000 distinct CDR3 sequences, with around 9.3% occurring only once. Sequenced material: whole blood. The receptors derive from an adult who was a healthcare worker with PCR-confirmed SARS-CoV-2 infection or an uninfected control (not recorded which). The CDR3 runs from the conserved cysteine through the conserved F or W. The order of the fields is V gene, J gene, D gene, CDR3 protein. A D gene is named only where the DNA matches it firmly.

TRBV12-3/TRBV12-4,TRBJ2-1,TRBD2,CASSLRPGLAGDEQFF
TRBV5-8,TRBJ2-7,-,CASSLYRIYEQYF
TRBV7-8,TRBJ2-7,-,CASSRGRWYEQYF
TRBV28,TRBJ2-7,-,CASSSSGISSYEQYF
TRBV11-1,TRBJ2-1,-,CASSFKVRGRSSYNEQFF
TRBV28,TRBJ2-1,-,CASSLPAPVGVEQFF
TRBV12-3/TRBV12-4,TRBJ2-1,-,CASSRPWYNEQFF
TRBV12-3/TRBV12-4,TRBJ2-7,TRBD2,CASSAGTSGLGEQYF
TRBV19,TRBJ1-5,TRBD1,CATKTDRGDQPQHF
TRBV20-1,TRBJ2-1,TRBD2,CSARGLESGTQFF
TRBV7-3,TRBJ2-3,TRBD2,CASSIAGGSTDTQYF
TRBV4-1,TRBJ1-4,-,CASSHRHGPNEKLFF
TRBV7-9,TRBJ1-1,-,CASSLEGRTEAFF
TRBV7-2,TRBJ2-2,TRBD1,CASNEQGAAGELFF
TRBV7-6,TRBJ2-2,TRBD1,CASSLIDRANTGELFF
TRBV12-3/TRBV12-4,TRBJ2-1,-,CASSRPGRKRYNEQFF
TRBV6-1,TRBJ2-3,TRBD1,CASRRPGQGFTADTQYF
TRBV11-2,TRBJ1-4,-,CASSSEGTINEKLFF
TRBV11-1,TRBJ2-4,-,CASSLDGVAKNIQYF
TRBV28,TRBJ1-2,-,CASSYTGLKNYGYTF
TRBV27,TRBJ2-1,TRBD2,CASSLRLAGHYNEQFF
TRBV3-2,TRBJ1-2,-,CASSHSIGSNYGYTF
TRBV5-1,TRBJ2-5,TRBD1,CASSLPGGETQYF
TRBV13,TRBJ2-1,TRBD2,CASSSRLAGSVWVDEQFF
TRBV5-1,TRBJ2-1,TRBD1,CASSSRTGAYNEQFF
TRBV28,TRBJ2-7,-,CASSLYGRGGEQYF
TRBV6-1,TRBJ1-4,-,CASSEAILGEKLFF
TRBV7-2,TRBJ1-1,-,CASSLGVGRMNTEAFF
TRBV15,TRBJ2-3,TRBD1,CATSTDRGTDTQYF
TRBV3-1,TRBJ1-4,-,CASSQDLGVTNEKLFF
TRBV6-2/TRBV6-3,TRBJ2-2,-,CASSYPGFFGTGELFF
TRBV4-1,TRBJ1-3,-,CASSPHGGTGNTIYF
TRBV7-9,TRBJ2-3,TRBD2,CASSFSSGSLDTQYF
TRBV27,TRBJ2-3,-,CASSLWGVGDTQYF
TRBV21-1,TRBJ1-3,-,CASSKDREAGNTIYF
TRBV2,TRBJ2-3,-,CASSDRQSTDTQYF
TRBV7-9,TRBJ1-6,-,CASSLAGPLSSPLHF
TRBV2,TRBJ2-7,TRBD1,CASRITGVEQYF
TRBV28,TRBJ2-1,-,CASSPTNEQFF
TRBV29-1,TRBJ2-7,TRBD2,CSVDTSGSPYEQYF
TRBV20-1,TRBJ2-1,TRBD2,CSANREARYNEQFF
TRBV6-5,TRBJ2-7,-,CATLDSFSYEQYF
TRBV7-2,TRBJ2-5,-,CATTRSWGVETQYF
TRBV5-6,TRBJ2-7,-,CASSLGLEGSEQYF
TRBV12-3/TRBV12-4,TRBJ1-4,-,CASSLAGGSASLLFF
TRBV30,TRBJ2-2,-,CAWRDNTGELFF
TRBV6-5,TRBJ2-1,TRBD2,CASRTRTSGYNEQFF
TRBV29-1,TRBJ1-3,-,CSVAVSSGNTIYF
TRBV28,TRBJ1-5,-,CASSLGGRDYSNQPQHF
TRBV19,TRBJ2-1,-,CASSIEPGNEQFF
TRBV30,TRBJ2-6,-,CAWLPGVGANVLTF
TRBV20-1,TRBJ2-7,TRBD2,CSARYSGSYEQYF
TRBV3-1,TRBJ2-2,-,CASSHHGVGHGELFF